These 25 T cell receptor beta chains share one sample of origin, sequenced in a study of vaccination and CD4 T cells after COVID-19. Treatment defined: roughly 11-day PBMC culture with coronavirus spike peptide pools or control peptides (ViraFEST assay). An unexposed donor provided the CD4+ T cells, which were collected before the COVID-19 pandemic (2011-2018). Antigen specificity for these receptors is unknown. Oncomine TCR Beta short-read sequencing was applied to DNA from cultured CD4+ T cells. Genomic DNA extraction was carried out from cultured CD4+ T cells. TCRdb itself ran the PCR reads through MiXCR, one entry per CDR3 protein. In the table there are about 7,000 distinct CDR3 sequences, around a third of which are singletons. Sequenced sample: CD4+ T cells from blood, cultured in vitro. The receptors shown here come from a human donor in good health.

This clonotype turned up a few times. The chain has TRBV10-3 and TRBJ2-7; 11 bases fit TRBD2. Germline V gives CDR1 ENHRY, CDR2 SYGVKD. The CDR3 runs 12 residues. V was pared by 9 bases and J by 4 bases, with 2 bases of the junction left unmatched. The CDR3 DNA reads TGTGCCATAGGGACTAGCGGATACGAGCAGTACTTC. This encodes CAIGTSGYEQYF.

The V and J genes are TRBV7-9 and TRBJ2-1; the D gene is possibly TRBD2 (5 bases). The length of the CDR3 is 15 residues. Germline-derived CDR1 and CDR2 are SEHNR and FQNEAQ (reference sequence). Trimming took off 2 bases at V and 0 bases at J, with 8 bases between the two ends. This CDR3 is CASSLRAASYNEQFF. The CDR3 nucleotides are TGTGCCAGCAGCTTAAGAGCGGCCTCCTACAATGAGCAGTTCTTC. The entire variable domain, with the rest obtained from reference TRBV7-9 and TRBJ2-1, is as follows: DTGVSQNPRHKITKRGQNVTFRCDPISEHNRLYWYRQTLGQGPEFLTYFQNEAQLEKSRLLSDRFSAERPKGSFSTLEIQRTEQGDSAMYLCASSLRAASYNEQFFGPGTRLTVL.

The V call is TRBV19, the J call TRBJ1-2; TRBD1 is a possible D gene (6 bases). There are 11 residues in the CDR3. Between the trimmed V and J ends, which lost 10 bases and 4 bases, there was a span of 10 bases. The germline V gene has CDR1 LNHDA and CDR2 SQIVND (reference sequence). The CDR3 protein is CAIQGSYGYTF. Written as DNA, the CDR3 is TGTGCCATTCAGGGGAGCTATGGCTACACCTTC.

This clonotype qualifies as medium-sized. The rearrangement links TRBV15 to TRBJ1-6; unclear D gene. V lost 3 bases and J lost 0, with 6 bases in between. The germline gives CDR1 LNHNV, CDR2 YYDKDF (reference sequence). There are 15 residues in the CDR3. CDR3 sequence: CATSRGSSYNSPLHF. In DNA form, the CDR3 reads TGTGCCACCAGCAGGGGGAGCTCCTATAATTCACCCCTCCACTTT.

This chain links TRBV7-8 with TRBJ1-1; TRBD1 aligns across 8 bases. The CDR3 runs 13 residues. The V and J ends lost 4 bases and 5 bases, in that order; junction bases with no gene match: 3. Germline V gene data show CDR1 as SGHVS and CDR2 as FQNEAQ. The CDR3 sequence is CASSSDRVTEAFF. The DNA for the CDR3 is TGTGCCAGCAGCTCGGACAGGGTGACTGAAGCTTTCTTT.

This clonotype is termed medium-sized (0.01 to 0.1%). This chain connects TRBV27 to TRBJ2-5; 7 bases agree with TRBD1. Germline V gene lookup returns CDR1 MNHEY and CDR2 SMNVEV (reference sequence). J was trimmed by 7 bases and V by 6 bases; bases with no gene match: 11. This CDR3 is built from 14 residues. The CDR3 coding sequence is TGTGCCAGCAGCTCCGGGACAGCCTTGGGGACCCAGTACTTC. This codes for CASSSGTALGTQYF.

This clonotype occurred a few times. V is TRBV7-2 and J is TRBJ1-2; D is perhaps TRBD1 (6 bases). This CDR3 region has 14 residues. CDR1 and CDR2 from the germline V gene are SGHTA and FQGNSA. Trimming pared 5 bases from V and 2 bases from J, leaving 12 bases between. The CDR3 here is CASSLLGQNYGYTF. The CDR3 bases are TGTGCCAGCAGCCTCCTCGGACAGAACTATGGCTACACCTTC. The complete variable domain, with remaining parts taken from reference TRBV7-2 and TRBJ1-2, reads GAGVSQSPSNKVTEKGKDVELRCDPISGHTALYWYRQSLGQGLEFLIYFQGNSAPDKSGLPSDRFSAERTGGSVSTLTIQRTQQEDSAVYLCASSLLGQNYGYTFGSGTRLTVV.

This clonotype has only a few counts. J is TRBJ2-7 and V is TRBV6-2 or TRBV6-3; D is unresolved. The CDR3 runs to 14 residues. Germline CDR1 MNHEY, CDR2 SVGEGT. Trimming shortened V by 10 bases and J by 0 bases, and 16 bases separated the two germline ends. For the CDR3, the DNA is TGTGCCACCACCCCAAGGGTCAGCTCCTACGAGCAGTACTTC. Translation: CATTPRVSSYEQYF.

J is TRBJ2-5 and V is TRBV5-1; D is uncertain. Trimming left V 0 bases short and J 2 bases short, with 8 bases between. This CDR3 contains 14 residues. Germline V gene sequence: CDR1 SGHRS, CDR2 YFSETQ. The CDR3 is CASSLGRLQETQYF. CDR3 nucleotide sequence: TGCGCCAGCAGCTTGGGGCGCTTACAAGAGACCCAGTACTTC.

The chain is built from TRBV7-3 and TRBJ2-7, with 9 bases lining up with TRBD2. CDR3 length: 15 residues. The ends lost 5 bases at V and 2 bases at J; junction bases unmatched: 7. CDR1 is SGHTA, CDR2 FQGTGA, per germline. DNA of the CDR3: TGTGCCAGCAGCGCCACTAGCGGGTCTGCCTACGAGCAGTACTTC. This encodes CASSATSGSAYEQYF.

CDR3: CASRGGQPHTEAFF. For the CDR3, the DNA is TGTGCCAGCAGAGGGGGACAGCCTCACACTGAAGCTTTCTTT. V and J are TRBV6-2 or TRBV6-3 and TRBJ1-1; 7 bases are shared with TRBD1. CDR1 is MNHEY, CDR2 SVGEGT, per germline. This CDR3 contains 14 residues. Trimming removed 6 bases from V and 3 bases from J; junction bases left unmatched: 7.

This sequence joins TRBV7-6 and TRBJ2-5; D gene unclear. Germline CDR1 is SGHVS and CDR2 is FNYEAQ. This CDR3 spans 17 amino acids. The germline V and J ends were trimmed by 3 bases and 9 bases, with 26 bases remaining between them. Here the CDR3 DNA reads TGTGCCAGCAGCTTTGACCCTACGAACAGCCTAAGTCGGTCCCAGTACTTC. Translated, it gives CASSFDPTNSLSRSQYF.

This clonotype was detected only a few times. The chain couples TRBV27 to TRBJ2-7; no reliable D call. Germline V gene sequence: CDR1 MNHEY, CDR2 SMNVEV (reference sequence). Between the trimmed V and J ends, which lost 6 bases and 2 bases, there was a span of 11 bases. The CDR3 length is 13 residues. This CDR3 is CASSSSLAYEQYF. The CDR3 nucleotides are TGTGCCAGCAGCAGCTCGTTGGCCTACGAGCAGTACTTC.

The CDR3 bases are TGTGCCAGCAGTGGGTTCTTATTCACGGCCCTCCACTTT. Translating gives CASSGFLFTALHF. V is TRBV27 and J is TRBJ1-6; D remains ambiguous. The V end lost 5 bases, the J end lost 14 bases, and 16 bases lay between the germline ends. Germline CDR1 MNHEY, CDR2 SMNVEV (reference sequence). The CDR3 covers 13 residues.

This clonotype counts as medium-sized. The chain employs TRBV7-8 and TRBJ1-2, with D perhaps matching TRBD1 (5 bases). Germline V gene sequence: CDR1 SGHVS, CDR2 FQNEAQ. V was clipped by 4 bases and J by 8 bases, with 11 bases between them. The CDR3 loop spans 12 amino acids. Here the CDR3 DNA reads TGTGCCAGCAGCTGGGACTCGAGGGGCTACACCTTC. As protein: CASSWDSRGYTF.

To note about this clonotype: Just one base apart from a much larger clone, this may be a read error. J is TRBJ1-1 and V is TRBV20-1, with D tentatively TRBD1 (5 bases). The CDR3 has 12 amino acids. CDR1 and CDR2 (germline): DFQATT, SNEGSKA (reference sequence). CDR3 bases: TGCGCTTTACTGGGCGACAGTATTGAAGCTTTCTTT. Its translation: CALLGDSIEAFF.

Within the sample, this clonotype is medium-sized (0.01 to 0.1%). At one end the junction does not follow the germline gene, possibly because of a read error. V and J are TRBV20-1 and TRBJ1-1; TRBD1 might be the D (6 bases). The CDR3 totals 9 residues. The germline CDR1 and CDR2 sequences are DFQATT and SNEGSKA (reference sequence). CDR3 loop: CSAEGGVVF. In DNA form, the CDR3 reads TGCAGTGCTGAGGGGGGCGTGGTCTTT.

Sample share makes this clonotype medium-sized (0.01 to 0.1%). The chain couples TRBV7-9 to TRBJ1-6; D is undetermined. Germline V gives CDR1 SEHNR, CDR2 FQNEAQ (reference sequence). The ends were cut back, 3 bases at V and 7 bases at J, with 4 bases in the middle. The length of the CDR3 is 12 residues. In DNA form, the CDR3 reads TGTGCCAGCAGCTTCCCCAATTCACCCCTCCACTTT. Protein product: CASSFPNSPLHF.

The chain has TRBV20-1 and TRBJ2-3, with D maybe TRBD1 (5 bases). Germline CDR1 reads DFQATT; CDR2 reads SNEGSKA (reference sequence). CDR3 length: 13 amino acids. The V and J ends lost 8 bases and 1 base respectively, with 13 bases between them. This chain's CDR3 is CSYRKWGTDTQYF. CDR3 coding DNA: TGCAGTTACAGGAAGTGGGGCACAGATACGCAGTATTTT.

As concerns this clonotype: This may be a read error: a much more frequent sequence differs by one nucleotide. This chain connects TRBV20-1 to TRBJ1-5; possible D gene TRBD1, 5 bases. Germline CDR1 is DFQATT and CDR2 is SNEGSKA (reference sequence). V shed 4 bases and J shed 3 bases, with 13 bases lying between them. The CDR3 has 14 residues. CDR3 amino acids: CSAIRAILNQPQHF. The CDR3 DNA reads TGCAGTGCTATCAGGGCCATCCTCAATCAGCCCCAGCATTTT.

In its sample, this clonotype was seen a few times. The chain has TRBV6-1 and TRBJ1-5; a weak D match, TRBD1 (5 bases). Trimming cost V 6 bases and J 6 bases, with 12 bases left between them. Germline loops: CDR1 MNHNS, CDR2 SASEGT. The CDR3 length is 13 residues. CDR3 region: CASRPRGSQPQHF. DNA for the CDR3: TGTGCCAGCAGGCCCCGGGGGAGTCAGCCCCAGCATTTT.

This clonotype was observed a few times. The V and J genes are TRBV11-3 and TRBJ1-2; D is uncertain. V was pared by 5 bases and J by 5 bases, with 9 bases between. The CDR3 runs 12 residues. Germline V gives CDR1 SGHNT, CDR2 YENEEA. CDR3 in amino acids: CASSDNGYGYTF. CDR3 sequence (DNA): TGTGCCAGCAGCGACAATGGTTATGGCTACACCTTC.

This clonotype was detected only a few times. The V and J genes are TRBV20-1 and TRBJ2-7, with 10 bases identical to TRBD2. The CDR3 totals 18 residues. Germline-derived CDR1 and CDR2 are DFQATT and SNEGSKA (reference sequence). The V gene end was trimmed by 2 bases and the J gene end by 0 bases; junction bases not matched to a gene: 13. The DNA for the CDR3 is TGCAGTGCTAGACCCTTCCCAGCGGGAGGGCTCCTCTCCTACGAGCAGTACTTC. It specifies CSARPFPAGGLLSYEQYF.

The CDR3 sequence: CASSPPAAGRFNQPQHF. CDR3 DNA sequence: TGTGCCAGCAGTCCCCCGGCAGCCGGACGGTTCAATCAGCCCCAGCATTTT. V usage is TRBV27 and J usage is TRBJ1-5; no reliable D call. Germline V gene data show CDR1 as MNHEY and CDR2 as SMNVEV (reference sequence). The CDR3 covers 17 residues. V was pared by 5 bases and J by 3 bases, with 20 bases between.

The rearrangement uses TRBV5-1 and TRBJ2-5; 7 nucleotides agree with TRBD1. The CDR3 sequence is 16 residues long. Germline CDR1 reads SGHRS; CDR2 reads YFSETQ. J gave up 2 bases and V 0 bases, and 7 bases lay outside the gene matches. CDR3 in amino acids: CASSLVGGARQETQYF. CDR3 coding DNA: TGCGCCAGCAGCTTGGTAGGGGGCGCGAGGCAAGAGACCCAGTACTTC.